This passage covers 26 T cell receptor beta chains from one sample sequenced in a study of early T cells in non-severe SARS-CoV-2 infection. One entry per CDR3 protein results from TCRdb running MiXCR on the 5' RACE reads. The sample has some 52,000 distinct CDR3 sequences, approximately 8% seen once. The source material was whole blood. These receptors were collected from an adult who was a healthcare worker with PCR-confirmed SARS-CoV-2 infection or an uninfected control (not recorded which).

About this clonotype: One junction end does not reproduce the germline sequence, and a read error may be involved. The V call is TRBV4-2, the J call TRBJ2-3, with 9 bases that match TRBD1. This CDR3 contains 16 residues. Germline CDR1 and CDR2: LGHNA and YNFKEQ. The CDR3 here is CVSSQVRTGGTDTQYF. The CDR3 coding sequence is TGTGTCAGCAGCCAAGTGCGGACAGGGGGCACAGATACGCAGTATTTT.

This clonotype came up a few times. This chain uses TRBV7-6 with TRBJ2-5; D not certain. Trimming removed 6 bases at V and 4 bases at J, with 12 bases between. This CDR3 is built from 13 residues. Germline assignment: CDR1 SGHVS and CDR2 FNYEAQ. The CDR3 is CASSFKWGETQYF. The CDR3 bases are TGTGCCAGCAGTTTTAAGTGGGGAGAGACCCAGTACTTC.

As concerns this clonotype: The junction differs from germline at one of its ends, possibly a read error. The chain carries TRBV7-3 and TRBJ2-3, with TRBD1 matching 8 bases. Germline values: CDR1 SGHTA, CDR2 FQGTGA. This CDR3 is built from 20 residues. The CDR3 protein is CAGSLLPNRGMNGSADTQYF. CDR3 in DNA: TGTGCCGGCAGCTTATTACCTAACAGGGGGATGAACGGGAGCGCAGATACGCAGTATTTT.

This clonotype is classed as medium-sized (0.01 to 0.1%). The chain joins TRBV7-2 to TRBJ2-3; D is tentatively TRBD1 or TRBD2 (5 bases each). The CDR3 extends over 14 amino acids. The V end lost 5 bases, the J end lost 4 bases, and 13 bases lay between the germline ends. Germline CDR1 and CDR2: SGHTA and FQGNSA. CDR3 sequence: CASSTGPPADTQYF. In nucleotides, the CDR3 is TGTGCCAGCAGCACGGGGCCGCCCGCAGATACGCAGTATTTT.

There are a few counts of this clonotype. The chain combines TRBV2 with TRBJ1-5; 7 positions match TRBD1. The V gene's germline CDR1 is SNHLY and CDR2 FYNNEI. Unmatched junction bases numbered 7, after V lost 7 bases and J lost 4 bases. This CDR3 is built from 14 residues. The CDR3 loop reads CASKVQGINQPQHF. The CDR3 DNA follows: TGTGCCAGCAAGGTACAGGGGATTAATCAGCCCCAGCATTTT.

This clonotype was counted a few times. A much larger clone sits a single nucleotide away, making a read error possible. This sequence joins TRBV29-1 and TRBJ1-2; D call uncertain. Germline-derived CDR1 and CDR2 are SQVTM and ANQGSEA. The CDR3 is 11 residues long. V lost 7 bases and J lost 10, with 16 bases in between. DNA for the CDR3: TGCAGCGGACTTTTCCGGAGCGACTACACCTTC. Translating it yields CSGLFRSDYTF.

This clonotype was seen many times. CDR3 residues: CSARTHGPWGNQPQHF. The CDR3 DNA reads TGCAGTGCTAGAACACATGGGCCTTGGGGGAATCAGCCCCAGCATTTT. The rearrangement joins TRBV20-1 to TRBJ1-5, with D perhaps TRBD1 (5 bases). V lost 2 bases to trimming and J lost 4 bases, with 18 bases between them. The germline V gene has CDR1 DFQATT and CDR2 SNEGSKA (reference sequence). The CDR3 is made up of 16 amino acids.

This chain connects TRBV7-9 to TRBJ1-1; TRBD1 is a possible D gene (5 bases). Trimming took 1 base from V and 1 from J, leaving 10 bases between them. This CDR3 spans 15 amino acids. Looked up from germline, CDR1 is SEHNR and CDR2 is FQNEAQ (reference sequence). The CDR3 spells CASSLDSQGNTEAFF. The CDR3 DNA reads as TGTGCCAGCAGCTTAGATTCGCAGGGGAACACTGAAGCTTTCTTT.

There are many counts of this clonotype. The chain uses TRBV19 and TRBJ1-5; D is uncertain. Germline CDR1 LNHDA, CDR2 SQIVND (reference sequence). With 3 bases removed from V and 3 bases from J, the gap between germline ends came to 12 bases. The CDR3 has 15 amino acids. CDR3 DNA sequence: TGTGCCAGTAGTATCTACCGGGAGCCCAATCAGCCCCAGCATTTT. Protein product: CASSIYREPNQPQHF. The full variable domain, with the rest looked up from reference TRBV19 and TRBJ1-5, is DGGITQSPKYLFRKEGQNVTLSCEQNLNHDAMYWYRQDPGQGLRLIYYSQIVNDFQKGDIAEGYSVSREKKESFPLTVTSAQKNPTAFYLCASSIYREPNQPQHFGDGTRLSIL.

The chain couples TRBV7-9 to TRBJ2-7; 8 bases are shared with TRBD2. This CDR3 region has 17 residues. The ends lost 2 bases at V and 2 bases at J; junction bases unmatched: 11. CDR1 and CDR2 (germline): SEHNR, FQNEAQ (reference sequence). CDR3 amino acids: CASSLLALGLGAYEQYF. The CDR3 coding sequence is TGTGCCAGCAGCTTATTAGCTTTGGGACTAGGGGCCTACGAGCAGTACTTC.

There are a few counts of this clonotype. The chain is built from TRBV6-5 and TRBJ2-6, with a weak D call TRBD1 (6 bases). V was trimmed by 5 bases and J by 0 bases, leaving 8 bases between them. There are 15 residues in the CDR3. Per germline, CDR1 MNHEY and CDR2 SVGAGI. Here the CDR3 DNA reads TGTGCCAGCAGTACAGGGCGCTCTGGGGCCAACGTCCTGACTTTC. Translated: CASSTGRSGANVLTF.

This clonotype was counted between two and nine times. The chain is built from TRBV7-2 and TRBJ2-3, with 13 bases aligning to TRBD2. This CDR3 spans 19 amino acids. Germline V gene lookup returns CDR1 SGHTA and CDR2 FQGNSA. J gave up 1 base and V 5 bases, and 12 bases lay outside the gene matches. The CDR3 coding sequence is TGTGCCAGCAGCGGAAGGACTAGCGGGAGAGGTGGCGGCACAGATACGCAGTATTTT. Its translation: CASSGRTSGRGGGTDTQYF.

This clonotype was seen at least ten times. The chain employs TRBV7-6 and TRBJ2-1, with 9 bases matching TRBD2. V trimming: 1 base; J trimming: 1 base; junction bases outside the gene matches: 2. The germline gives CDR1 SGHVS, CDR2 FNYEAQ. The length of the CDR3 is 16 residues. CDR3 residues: CASSLVSGGSYNEQFF. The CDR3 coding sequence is TGTGCCAGCAGCTTAGTAAGCGGGGGGTCCTACAATGAGCAGTTCTTC.

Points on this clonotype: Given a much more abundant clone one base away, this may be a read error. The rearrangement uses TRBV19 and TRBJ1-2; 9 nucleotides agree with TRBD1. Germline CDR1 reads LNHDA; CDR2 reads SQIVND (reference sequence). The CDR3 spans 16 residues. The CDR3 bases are TGTGCCAATAGTCTATTTTGGGACAGGGCAAACGGTGGCTACACCTTC. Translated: CANSLFWDRANGGYTF.

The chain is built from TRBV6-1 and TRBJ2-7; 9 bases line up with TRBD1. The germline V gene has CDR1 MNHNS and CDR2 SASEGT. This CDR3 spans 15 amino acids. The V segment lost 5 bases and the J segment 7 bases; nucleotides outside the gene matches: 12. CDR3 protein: CASSYRADRGGEQYF. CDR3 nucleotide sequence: TGTGCCAGCAGTTATCGTGCGGACAGGGGTGGAGAGCAGTACTTC.

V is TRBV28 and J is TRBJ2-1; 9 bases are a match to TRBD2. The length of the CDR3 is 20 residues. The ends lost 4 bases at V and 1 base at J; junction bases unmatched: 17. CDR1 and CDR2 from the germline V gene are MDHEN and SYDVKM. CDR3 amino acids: CASSSFGWGLAGNSYNEQFF. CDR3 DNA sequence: TGTGCCAGCAGTTCCTTCGGTTGGGGCCTAGCGGGGAATTCCTACAATGAGCAGTTCTTC.

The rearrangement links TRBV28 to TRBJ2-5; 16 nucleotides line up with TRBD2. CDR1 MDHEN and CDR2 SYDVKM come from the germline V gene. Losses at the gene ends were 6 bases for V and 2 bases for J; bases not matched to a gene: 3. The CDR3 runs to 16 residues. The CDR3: CASSRGLAGGQETQYF. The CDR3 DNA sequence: TGTGCCAGCAGCCGGGGACTAGCGGGAGGGCAAGAGACCCAGTACTTC.

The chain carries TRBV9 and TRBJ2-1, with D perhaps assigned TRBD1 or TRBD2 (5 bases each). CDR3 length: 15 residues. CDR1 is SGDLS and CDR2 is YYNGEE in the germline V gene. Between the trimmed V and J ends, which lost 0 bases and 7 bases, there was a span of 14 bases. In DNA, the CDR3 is TGTGCCAGCAGCGTAGACGGGGCAGTTATTAATGAGCAGTTCTTC. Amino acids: CASSVDGAVINEQFF. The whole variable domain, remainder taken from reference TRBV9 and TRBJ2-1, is DSGVTQTPKHLITATGQRVTLRCSPRSGDLSVYWYQQSLDQGLQFLIQYYNGEERAKGNILERFSAQQFPDLHSELNLSSLELGDSALYFCASSVDGAVINEQFFGPGTRLTVL.

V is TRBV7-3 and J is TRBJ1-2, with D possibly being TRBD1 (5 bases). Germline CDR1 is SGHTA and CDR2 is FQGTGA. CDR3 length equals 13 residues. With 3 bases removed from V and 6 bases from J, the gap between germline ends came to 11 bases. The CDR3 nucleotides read TGTGCCAGCAGCTTCACAGGAACTGATGGCTACACCTTC. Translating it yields CASSFTGTDGYTF.

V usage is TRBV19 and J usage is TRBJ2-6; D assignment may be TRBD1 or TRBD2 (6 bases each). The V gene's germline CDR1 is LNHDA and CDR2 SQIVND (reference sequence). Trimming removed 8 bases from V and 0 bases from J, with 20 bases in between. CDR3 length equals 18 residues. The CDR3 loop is CASGGPDLSFSGANVLTF. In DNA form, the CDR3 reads TGTGCCAGTGGGGGGCCAGACCTCAGTTTCTCTGGGGCCAACGTCCTGACTTTC.

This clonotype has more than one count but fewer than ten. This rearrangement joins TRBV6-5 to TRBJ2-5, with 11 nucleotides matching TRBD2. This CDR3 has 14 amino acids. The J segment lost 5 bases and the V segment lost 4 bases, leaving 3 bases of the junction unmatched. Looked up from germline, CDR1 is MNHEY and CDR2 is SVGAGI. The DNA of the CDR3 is TGTGCCAGCAGTTCGGGACTAGCGGTTGAGACCCAGTACTTC. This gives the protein CASSSGLAVETQYF.

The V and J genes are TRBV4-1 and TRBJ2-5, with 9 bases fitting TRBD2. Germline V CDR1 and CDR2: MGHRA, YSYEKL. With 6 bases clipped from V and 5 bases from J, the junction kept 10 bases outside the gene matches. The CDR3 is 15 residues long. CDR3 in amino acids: CASRRGALAGETQYF. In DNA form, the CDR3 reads TGCGCCAGCAGAAGGGGAGCGCTAGCGGGGGAGACCCAGTACTTC.

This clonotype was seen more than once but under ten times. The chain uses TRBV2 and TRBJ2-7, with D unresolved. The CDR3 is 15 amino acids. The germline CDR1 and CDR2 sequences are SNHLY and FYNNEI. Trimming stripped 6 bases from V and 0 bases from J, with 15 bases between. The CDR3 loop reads CASRQWASSSYEQYF. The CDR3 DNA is TGTGCCAGCAGGCAATGGGCTTCCAGCTCCTACGAGCAGTACTTC.

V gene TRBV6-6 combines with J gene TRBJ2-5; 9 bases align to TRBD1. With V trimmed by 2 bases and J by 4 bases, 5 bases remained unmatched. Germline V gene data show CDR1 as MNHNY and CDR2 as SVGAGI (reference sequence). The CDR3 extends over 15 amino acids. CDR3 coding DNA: TGTGCCAGCAGTTACGTGACAGGGGGTCGAGAGACCCAGTACTTC. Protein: CASSYVTGGRETQYF.

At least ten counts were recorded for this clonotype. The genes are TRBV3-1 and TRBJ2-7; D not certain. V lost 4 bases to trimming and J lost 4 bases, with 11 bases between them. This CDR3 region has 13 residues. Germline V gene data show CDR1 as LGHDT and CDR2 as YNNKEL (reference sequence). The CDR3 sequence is CASSPDITYEQYF. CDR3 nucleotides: TGTGCCAGCAGCCCCGACATAACGTACGAGCAGTACTTC.

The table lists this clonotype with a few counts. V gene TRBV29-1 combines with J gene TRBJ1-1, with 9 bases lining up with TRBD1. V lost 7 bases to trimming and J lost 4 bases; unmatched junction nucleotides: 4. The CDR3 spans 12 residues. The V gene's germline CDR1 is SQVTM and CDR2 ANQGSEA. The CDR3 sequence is CSASTGGTEAFF. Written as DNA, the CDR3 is TGCAGCGCTTCGACAGGGGGCACTGAAGCTTTCTTT.